This T cell receptor beta chain was captured in a study of siplizumab effects on memory and regulatory T cells. Regarding the study as a whole: Mean Treg-derived proportions of mappable alloreactive CD4+ clones were roughly 69% for siplizumab and roughly 27% for controls. Memory cells seemed less diverse than naive T cells, which seemed major alloresponse contributors.

The junction had 9 bases not matched to a gene; V was cut back by 2 bases and J by 7 bases. Germline CDR1 is SGHAT and CDR2 is FQDESV (reference sequence). This CDR3 has 16 residues. Regarding this clone: The target antigen is unknown.

Produced via immunoSEQ multiplex PCR; TCRdb's table is partial and in-frame only. Here the sample spans tens of thousands of clones, about 90% being singletons. V usage is TRBV11-1 and J usage is TRBJ2-1; 9 bases match TRBD2. The origin of this receptor is a human donor in good health. Material: CD8+ T cells sorted from blood. The CDR3: CASSLSSSGMGNEQFF. The CDR3 DNA is TGTGCCAGCAGCTTATCTTCTAGCGGGATGGGTAATGAGCAGTTCTTC.